This entry lists 16 T cell receptor beta chains sequenced from one sample in a study of control samples from healthy donors and cancer patients. TCRdb keeps only in-frame clones here, not all; method: immunoSEQ multiplex PCR. The sample lists 250,000 to 300,000 clones, approximately 80% occurring once. The sample taken for sequencing was PBMCs. These receptors were collected from a woman aged 55-75 years with lung cancer.

The genes are TRBV5-6 and TRBJ1-4; D perhaps matches TRBD1 (5 bases). The CDR3 is 15 residues long. From germline, CDR1 is SGHDT and CDR2 YYEEEE. The V gene lost 1 base and the J gene lost 8 bases, with 15 bases spanning the gap. The CDR3 spells CASSLPPGLSEKLFF. CDR3 DNA: TGTGCCAGCAGCTTGCCACCGGGACTATCCGAAAAACTGTTTTTT. Full variable domain (missing parts from reference TRBV5-6 and TRBJ1-4): DAGVTQSPTHLIKTRGQQVTLRCSPKSGHDTVSWYQQALGQGPQFIFQYYEEEERQRGNFPDRFSGHQFPNYSSELNVNALLLGDSALYLCASSLPPGLSEKLFFGSGTQLSVL.

The J gene is TRBJ2-2, the V gene TRBV19, with 7 bases identical to TRBD1. The germline V gene encodes CDR1 LNHDA and CDR2 SQIVND (reference sequence). The CDR3 length is 15 residues. The junction had 8 bases not matched to a gene; V was cut back by 6 bases and J by 4 bases. The CDR3 spells CASSPDRVGTGELFF. DNA of the CDR3: TGTGCCAGTAGCCCTGACAGGGTTGGCACCGGGGAGCTGTTTTTT.

This clone showed up just once. The sample carries other DNA sequences with the same CDR3. The rearrangement uses TRBV3-1 (or the pseudogene TRBV3-2) and TRBJ1-1; the D is unclear. The V end lost 1 base, the J end lost 0 bases, and 6 bases lay between the germline ends. CDR1 LGHDT and CDR2 YNNKEL come from the germline V gene (reference sequence). The CDR3 length is 14 residues. The CDR3 DNA is TGTGCCAGCAGCCAAGCCACGATGAACACTGAAGCTTTCTTT. Protein: CASSQATMNTEAFF.

This clone came up a few times. The genes are TRBV19 and TRBJ1-5, with D tentatively TRBD1 (6 bases). This CDR3 has 16 amino acids. Trimming took off 5 bases at V and 4 bases at J, with 18 bases between the two ends. Germline CDR1 LNHDA, CDR2 SQIVND (reference sequence). This CDR3 is CASSPMGTRGNQPQHF. The CDR3, as DNA: TGTGCCAGTAGTCCTATGGGGACAAGAGGTAATCAGCCCCAGCATTTT.

The gene calls are TRBV5-1 and TRBJ2-3; TRBD1 matches at 7 bases. V was clipped by 5 bases and J by 1 base; unmatched bases: 10. This CDR3 region has 16 residues. Germline CDR1 is SGHRS and CDR2 is YFSETQ. The CDR3 protein is CASRTGQTQGTDTQYF. The CDR3 DNA reads as TGCGCCAGCAGGACGGGACAGACTCAGGGCACAGATACGCAGTATTTT.

The chain is built from TRBV6-2 or TRBV6-3 and TRBJ2-3; 10 nucleotides line up with TRBD2. There are 15 residues in the CDR3. With V trimmed by 6 bases and J by 2 bases, 5 bases remained unmatched. CDR1 and CDR2 (germline): MNHEY, SVGEGT. The DNA for the CDR3 is TGTGCCAGCAGCCGAACTAGCGGGGACACAGATACGCAGTATTTT. This encodes CASSRTSGDTDTQYF.

This chain connects TRBV6-6 to TRBJ1-4; 7 positions agree with TRBD1. CDR3 size: 14 residues. Germline lookup yields CDR1 MNHNY and CDR2 SVGAGI (reference sequence). With V trimmed by 6 bases and J by 3 bases, 4 bases remained unmatched. CDR3 loop: CASRAGGANEKLFF. CDR3 DNA: TGTGCCAGCAGGGCAGGGGGGGCTAATGAAAAACTGTTTTTT.

The chain links TRBV5-1 to TRBJ1-1; the D is unclear. Germline lookup yields CDR1 SGHRS and CDR2 YFSETQ. The length of the CDR3 is 13 residues. The germline V and J ends were trimmed by 5 bases and 1 base, with 9 bases remaining between them. CDR3 bases: TGCGCCAGCAGGCCCGGTACGAACACTGAAGCTTTCTTT. This translates into CASRPGTNTEAFF. The full variable domain, in which reference TRBV5-1 and TRBJ1-1 provide the parts outside the CDR3, is KAGVTQTPRYLIKTRGQQVTLSCSPISGHRSVSWYQQTPGQGLQFLFEYFSETQRNKGNFPGRFSGRQFSNSRSEMNVSTLELGDSALYLCASRPGTNTEAFFGQGTRLTVV.

This chain connects TRBV24-1 to TRBJ2-1, with TRBD1 identical over 9 bases. The length of the CDR3 is 18 residues. Unmatched junction bases numbered 9, after V lost 3 bases and J lost 1 base. Germline values: CDR1 KGHDR, CDR2 SFDVKD. The CDR3 DNA is TGTGCCACCAGTGATCCGGGACAGGGTTACAATTCCTACAATGAGCAGTTCTTC. Translated, it gives CATSDPGQGYNSYNEQFF.

The V call is TRBV7-3, the J call TRBJ2-1, with a tentative D call TRBD2 (6 bases). The CDR3 is made up of 17 amino acids. Germline values: CDR1 SGHTA, CDR2 FQGTGA. V dropped 2 bases and J dropped 0 bases, with 14 bases sitting between them. The CDR3 sequence: CASSLYERVSSYNEQFF. CDR3 coding DNA: TGTGCCAGCAGCTTATATGAGCGGGTGAGCTCCTACAATGAGCAGTTCTTC. Full variable domain (rest looked up from reference TRBV7-3 and TRBJ2-1): GAGVSQTPSNKVTEKGKYVELRCDPISGHTALYWYRQSLGQGPEFLIYFQGTGAADDSGLPNDRFFAVRPEGSVSTLKIQRTERGDSAVYLCASSLYERVSSYNEQFFGPGTRLTVL.

A single count supports this clone. This chain joins TRBV19 and TRBJ2-7; 8 bases fit TRBD2. Germline-derived CDR1 and CDR2 are LNHDA and SQIVND (reference sequence). CDR3 length: 14 amino acids. V dropped 4 bases and J dropped 3; count of bases not matched to a gene: 5. The chain's CDR3 is CASSTGGGVYEQYF. The CDR3, as DNA: TGTGCCAGTAGTACGGGAGGGGGAGTCTACGAGCAGTACTTC.

In its sample, this clone was seen once. This chain joins TRBV27 and TRBJ2-1; TRBD1 matches 8 bases. This CDR3 is built from 17 residues. Trimming took 10 bases from V and 0 from J; bases not matched to a gene: 14. Germline CDR1 reads MNHEY; CDR2 reads SMNVEV (reference sequence). CDR3 bases: TGTGCCACCCGGACGGTGCAGGGGGCTTCCTCCTACAATGAGCAGTTCTTC. Protein: CATRTVQGASSYNEQFF.

CDR3: CASSRDRENIQYF. CDR3 DNA sequence: TGTGCCAGCAGCCGGGACAGGGAAAACATTCAGTACTTC. J is TRBJ2-4 and V is TRBV2; 9 nucleotides line up with TRBD1. V shed 6 bases, J shed 5 bases, and the junction held 2 bases outside the gene matches. The CDR3 is 13 residues long. Germline CDR1 is SNHLY and CDR2 is FYNNEI.

J is TRBJ2-7 and V is TRBV3-1 (or the pseudogene TRBV3-2); TRBD1 might be the D (6 bases). Per germline, CDR1 LGHDT and CDR2 YNNKEL (reference sequence). V shed 4 bases and J shed 3 bases, with 16 bases lying between them. This CDR3 has 15 residues. CDR3 nucleotide sequence: TGTGCCAGCAGCCCCACGACAGGCCTATACTACGAGCAGTACTTC. Amino acids: CASSPTTGLYYEQYF.

The chain employs TRBV28 and TRBJ1-5; weak D call: TRBD1 (6 bases). From germline, CDR1 is MDHEN and CDR2 SYDVKM. The CDR3 has 16 residues. V gave up 3 bases and J gave up 5 bases, with 17 bases separating them. As DNA, the CDR3 is TGTGCCAGCAGTTTTTATCGAGGGGGATTGCATCAGCCCCAGCATTTT. This encodes CASSFYRGGLHQPQHF.

This chain joins TRBV2 and TRBJ1-3; D might be TRBD1 (6 bases). The CDR3 loop spans 14 amino acids. The V gene's germline CDR1 is SNHLY and CDR2 FYNNEI. With 3 bases removed from V and 6 bases from J, the gap between germline ends came to 12 bases. CDR3 DNA sequence: TGTGCCAGCAGTGAGGGGGGGCCTGCAAACACCATATATTTT. It is translated as CASSEGGPANTIYF.